This T cell receptor (beta chain) stems from a study of T cell responses to AZD1222 COVID-19 vaccine. For the study at large: Whether given at about 4 or about 12 weeks, second doses were pooled.

The V segment lost 1 base and the J segment 7 bases; nucleotides outside the gene matches: 5. The CDR3 spans 15 residues. The germline V gene encodes CDR1 LGHDT and CDR2 YNNKEL (reference sequence). The study, taken as a whole, reports: Two AZD1222 doses significantly raised spike-specific TCR breadth and depth over controls. At baseline, just 5 or 6 AZD1222 recipients tested seropositive. Per reports, nearly half of all spike-specific TCRs target regions that are unmutated in variants.

Note on this clone: Its antigen is not known.

Sequenced by immunoSEQ multiplex PCR; TCRdb stores in-frame clones only, minus some. The sample carries some 75,000 clones, about 88% recorded once. The sample here was peripheral blood, taken on day 0 of AZD1222 vaccination. The sequence derives from an adult in good health. The chain carries TRBV3-1 (or the pseudogene TRBV3-2) and TRBJ1-4; 8 bases match TRBD1. As DNA, the CDR3 is TGTGCCAGCAGCCAAGGCGTTCAGGGGGCTGAAAAACTGTTTTTT. As protein: CASSQGVQGAEKLFF.